These 21 T cell receptor beta chains originate from one sample sequenced in a study of identical twins. Each CDR3 protein is one row after TCRdb ran MiXCR on the 5' RACE reads. The sample lists under 300,000 distinct CDR3 sequences; more than 13% were seen once. Sequencing input: memory (CD45RO+) T cells sorted from blood. The receptors shown here come from a woman aged 18-30 years in good health.

CDR3 region: CSASGGQRADTQYF. The CDR3 DNA reads as TGCAGTGCTAGTGGGGGCCAGCGTGCAGATACGCAGTATTTT. The chain is built from TRBV20-1 and TRBJ2-3, with D tentatively TRBD1 (6 bases). The CDR3 has 14 amino acids. Germline CDR1 is DFQATT and CDR2 is SNEGSKA (reference sequence). V was shortened by 3 bases and J by 4 bases, with 14 bases between the two germline ends.

This clonotype was seen only a few times. The chain's CDR3 is CASSEGVALAGDKNIQYF. In DNA, the CDR3 is TGCGCCAGCAGTGAGGGAGTAGCCCTAGCGGGTGACAAAAACATTCAGTACTTC. The chain combines TRBV10-1 with TRBJ2-4; 8 bases agree with TRBD2. CDR3 length: 18 residues. Per germline, CDR1 WNHNN and CDR2 SYGVQD (reference sequence). V shed 2 bases and J 3 bases; nucleotides not matched to a gene: 12.

In this sample, this clonotype turned up a few times. V gene TRBV12-3 or TRBV12-4 combines with J gene TRBJ1-4; tentative D call: TRBD1 (5 bases). The CDR3 has 16 residues. Deletions cut 7 bases from V and 6 bases from J, with 21 bases between. The CDR3 spells CASTLGEGRTYEKLFF. CDR3 DNA sequence: TGTGCCAGCACCTTGGGAGAGGGACGAACCTATGAAAAACTGTTTTTT.

This clonotype was observed many times. Written as DNA, the CDR3 is TGCGCCAGCAGCTATGGTACCGTGGGGGAGACCCAGTACTTC. Amino acids: CASSYGTVGETQYF. J is TRBJ2-5 and V is TRBV5-1, with no clear D. Germline loops: CDR1 SGHRS, CDR2 YFSETQ. This CDR3 is 14 amino acids long. Deletions cut 3 bases from V and 5 bases from J, with 14 bases between.

This clonotype has more than one count but fewer than ten. J is TRBJ1-1 and V is TRBV24-1; possibly TRBD1 for D (5 bases). The V gene's germline CDR1 is KGHDR and CDR2 SFDVKD. The CDR3 runs to 17 residues. V was trimmed by 0 bases and J by 4 bases, leaving 17 bases between them. The CDR3 DNA sequence: TGTGCCACCAGTGATTTGAGTTTCGCCGGGACGGGCACTGAAGCTTTCTTT. It translates to CATSDLSFAGTGTEAFF.

The chain is built from TRBV5-1 and TRBJ2-1, with TRBD2 matching 11 bases. Trimming at V came to 2 bases and at J to 10 bases, leaving 8 bases not matched to a gene. The CDR3 loop spans 15 amino acids. The germline V gene has CDR1 SGHRS and CDR2 YFSETQ. As DNA, the CDR3 is TGCGCCAGCAGCTTACTAGCGGGAGCACTATGGGAGCAGTTCTTC. Translated, it gives CASSLLAGALWEQFF.

This clonotype was counted ten times or more. The chain carries TRBV20-1 and TRBJ2-1, with TRBD1 identical over 10 bases. The CDR3 contains 15 residues. Germline V lookup: CDR1 DFQATT, CDR2 SNEGSKA (reference sequence). V gave up 5 bases and J gave up 7 bases; unmatched junction bases: 11. CDR3 loop: CSAPIPGTGVNEQFF. DNA for the CDR3: TGCAGTGCTCCTATCCCCGGGACAGGGGTAAATGAGCAGTTCTTC.

The chain joins TRBV29-1 to TRBJ2-1; 12 bases map to TRBD2. Germline loops: CDR1 SQVTM, CDR2 ANQGSEA. This CDR3 comprises 13 residues. With V trimmed by 7 bases and J by 7 bases, 5 bases remained unmatched. DNA for the CDR3: TGCAGCGGCGCTAGCGGGGGGGCGAATGAGCAGTTCTTC. Encoded protein: CSGASGGANEQFF.

The sample holds many counts of this clonotype. This chain uses TRBV24-1 with TRBJ1-5; D is perhaps TRBD1 (5 bases). Trimming took off 11 bases at V and 4 bases at J, with 14 bases between the two ends. Germline CDR1 reads KGHDR; CDR2 reads SFDVKD. This CDR3 is built from 13 residues. The CDR3 reads CAIGEKGNQPQHF. As DNA, the CDR3 is TGTGCCATCGGGGAGAAGGGGAATCAGCCCCAGCATTTT.

The chain couples TRBV27 to TRBJ2-7; D perhaps matches TRBD1 (5 bases). The CDR3 spans 14 residues. The V end lost 8 bases, the J end lost 3 bases, and 17 bases lay between the germline ends. CDR1 and CDR2 from the germline V gene are MNHEY and SMNVEV (reference sequence). CDR3 sequence reads: CASGKRGFNYEQYF. CDR3 nucleotides: TGTGCCAGCGGCAAAAGGGGTTTTAACTACGAGCAGTACTTC.

This clonotype turned up a few times. The gene calls are TRBV5-1 and TRBJ2-2; the match to TRBD1 covers 7 bases. CDR3 size: 16 residues. Germline V gene lookup returns CDR1 SGHRS and CDR2 YFSETQ. J lost 3 bases, V lost 0 bases, and 5 bases had no gene match. CDR3 protein: CASSLGQGAHTGELFF. CDR3 nucleotide sequence: TGCGCCAGCAGCTTGGGACAGGGTGCGCACACCGGGGAGCTGTTTTTT.

The genes are TRBV11-2 and TRBJ2-1; D could derive from TRBD1 or TRBD2 (5 bases each). The CDR3 runs to 16 residues. V was clipped by 8 bases and J by 6 bases, with 23 bases between them. Germline V CDR1 and CDR2: SGHAT, FQNNGV. The CDR3 DNA is TGTGCCAGCGGAACCTTAACGGGGACCCAACGCAATGAGCAGTTCTTC. Translating gives CASGTLTGTQRNEQFF. Full variable domain (remainder filled in from reference TRBV11-2 and TRBJ2-1): EAGVAQSPRYKIIEKRQSVAFWCNPISGHATLYWYQQILGQGPKLLIQFQNNGVVDDSQLPKDRFSAERLKGVDSTLKIQPAKLEDSAVYLCASGTLTGTQRNEQFFGPGTRLTVL.

This chain joins TRBV4-1 and TRBJ2-1, with a weak D call TRBD2 (5 bases). The germline CDR1 and CDR2 sequences are MGHRA and YSYEKL. There are 13 residues in the CDR3. The V gene lost 2 bases and the J gene lost 12 bases, with 14 bases spanning the gap. CDR3 bases: TGCGCCAGCAGCCAACCATTTCGGGGAGTGCAGTTCTTC. This encodes CASSQPFRGVQFF.

Only a few counts were recorded for this clonotype. Sequence at one end of the junction differs from germline and may be a read error. The chain is built from TRBV2 and TRBJ2-7; 9 nucleotides match TRBD1. CDR1 is SNHLY, CDR2 FYNNEI, per germline. This CDR3 comprises 15 residues. The CDR3 DNA follows: TGTGCCAGCAGTGAACTACTGGGCCGGGGGGACAGGGCGCACTTC. This encodes CASSELLGRGDRAHF.

The V call is TRBV4-2, the J call TRBJ2-3; D could derive from TRBD1 or TRBD2 (6 bases each). Trimming removed 2 bases at V and 4 bases at J, with 10 bases between. Germline V lookup: CDR1 LGHNA, CDR2 YNFKEQ. This CDR3 is 14 amino acids long. The CDR3 here is CASSQTRGADTQYF. Here the CDR3 DNA reads TGTGCCAGCAGCCAAACAAGGGGGGCAGATACGCAGTATTTT.

This clonotype was detected ten times or more. The chain joins TRBV10-3 to TRBJ2-1; D is undetermined. This CDR3 has 17 residues. Looked up from germline, CDR1 is ENHRY and CDR2 is SYGVKD. V lost 4 bases and J lost 2, with 18 bases in between. The CDR3 loop is CAISAGPSIWPYNEQFF. DNA for the CDR3: TGTGCCATCAGTGCCGGGCCCTCCATTTGGCCCTACAATGAGCAGTTCTTC.

The chain links TRBV4-3 to TRBJ2-3; either TRBD1 or TRBD2 may fit D (5 bases each). V was trimmed by 1 base and J by 0 bases, leaving 5 bases between them. Per germline, CDR1 LGHNA and CDR2 YSLEER. CDR3 size: 14 residues. The CDR3 reads CASSQGDSTDTQYF. The CDR3 DNA reads TGCGCCAGCAGCCAAGGGGACAGCACAGATACGCAGTATTTT.

The chain recombines TRBV6-2 or TRBV6-3 with TRBJ2-3, with D uncertain. The V end was cut by 2 bases, the J end by 8 bases, with 5 bases between. The CDR3 is made up of 11 amino acids. Germline loops: CDR1 MNHEY, CDR2 SVGEGT. The CDR3 DNA is TGTGCCAGCAGTTACCTCCGTACGCAGTATTTT. Its protein is CASSYLRTQYF.

This clonotype was seen ten or more times. This sequence joins TRBV10-3 and TRBJ2-7; D gene uncertain. From germline, CDR1 is ENHRY and CDR2 SYGVKD. Trimming shortened V by 2 bases and J by 3 bases, and 11 bases separated the two germline ends. The CDR3 has 14 amino acids. The CDR3 is CAISETALRYEQYF. CDR3 sequence (DNA): TGTGCCATCAGTGAGACAGCCCTTCGCTACGAGCAGTACTTC.

This clonotype showed up many times. The CDR3 nucleotides read TGCAGCGTTCGCAGGACCCCTAACACTGAAGCTTTCTTT. This sequence encodes CSVRRTPNTEAFF. This sequence joins TRBV29-1 and TRBJ1-1, with D unresolved. The germline V and J ends were trimmed by 5 bases and 2 bases, with 12 bases remaining between them. Germline V gene lookup returns CDR1 SQVTM and CDR2 ANQGSEA. The CDR3 runs 13 residues. Full variable domain (rest looked up from reference TRBV29-1 and TRBJ1-1): SAVISQKPSRDICQRGTSLTIQCQVDSQVTMMFWYRQQPGQSLTLIATANQGSEATYESGFVIDKFPISRPNLTFSTLTVSNMSPEDSSIYLCSVRRTPNTEAFFGQGTRLTVV.

This clonotype was counted a few times. The germline gene is not matched at one end of the junction; a read error may be the cause. The V call is TRBV7-7, the J call TRBJ2-5; 9 bases line up with TRBD1. The CDR3 spans 15 residues. Germline CDR1 SSHAT, CDR2 FNYEAQ (reference sequence). The CDR3 nucleotides are TGTGCTAGCAGCTTAGGGACAGGGAGCCGAGAGACCCAGTACTTC. This translates into CASSLGTGSRETQYF. Looking up the rest from reference TRBV7-7 and TRBJ2-5 gives the full variable domain: GAGVSQSPRYKVTKRGQDVTLRCDPISSHATLYWYQQALGQGPEFLTYFNYEAQPDKSGLPSDRFSAERPEGSISTLTIQRTEQRDSAMYRCASSLGTGSRETQYFGPGTRLLVL.